One sample yielded the 6 T cell receptor beta chains listed below, sequenced in a study of T cell responses to AZD1222 COVID-19 vaccine. The assay was immunoSEQ multiplex PCR, and TCRdb's table has in-frame clones only and misses some. The data hold over 150,000 clones, with about nine tenths observed a single time. The sequences come from peripheral blood, collected on day 0 of AZD1222 vaccination. All receptors come from an adult in good health.

V gene TRBV6-1 combines with J gene TRBJ1-1; tentative D call: TRBD1 (5 bases). Germline CDR1 and CDR2: MNHNS and SASEGT. Trimming took off 1 base at V and 3 bases at J, with 12 bases between the two ends. This CDR3 spans 15 amino acids. The CDR3 DNA reads as TGTGCCAGCAGTGAAGTTGCAGGGAGGGACACTGAAGCTTTCTTT. It is translated as CASSEVAGRDTEAFF.

In its sample, this clone was seen once. The rearrangement links TRBV18 to TRBJ1-4; D gene uncertain. The CDR3 has 16 amino acids. V was pared by 4 bases and J by 4 bases, with 16 bases between. Germline CDR1 KGHSH, CDR2 LQKENI. CDR3 in amino acids: CASSREISPFNEKLFF. The CDR3 DNA reads TGTGCCAGCTCACGCGAGATCAGCCCCTTTAATGAAAAACTGTTTTTT. Combining the CDR3 with reference TRBV18 and TRBJ1-4 gives the whole variable domain NAGVMQNPRHLVRRRGQEARLRCSPMKGHSHVYWYRQLPEEGLKFMVYLQKENIIDESGMPKERFSAEFPKEGPSILRIQQVVRGDSAAYFCASSREISPFNEKLFFGSGTQLSVL.

The V call is TRBV2, the J call TRBJ2-1; TRBD2 matches 10 bases. This CDR3 contains 15 residues. After removal of 4 bases from V and 2 bases from J, the junction contained 2 bases not matched to a gene. CDR1 SNHLY and CDR2 FYNNEI come from the germline V gene. For the CDR3, the DNA is TGTGCCAGCAGTGCGACTAGCGGGCCCTACAATGAGCAGTTCTTC. It yields the protein CASSATSGPYNEQFF. The full variable domain, in which reference TRBV2 and TRBJ2-1 provide the parts outside the CDR3, is EPEVTQTPSHQVTQMGQEVILRCVPISNHLYFYWYRQILGQKVEFLVSFYNNEISEKSEIFDDQFSVERPDGSNFTLKIRSTKLEDSAMYFCASSATSGPYNEQFFGPGTRLTVL.

The chain recombines TRBV19 with TRBJ2-7; 9 bases are a match to TRBD1. The J segment lost 4 bases and the V segment lost 2 bases, leaving 6 bases of the junction unmatched. CDR1 is LNHDA, CDR2 SQIVND, per germline (reference sequence). The CDR3 is made up of 15 amino acids. The CDR3 loop is CASSIIGTGLYEQYF. CDR3 sequence (DNA): TGTGCCAGTAGTATAATCGGGACAGGGCTTTACGAGCAGTACTTC.

In its sample, this clone was seen once. The chain carries TRBV5-4 and TRBJ1-2; D is unclear. The germline V gene encodes CDR1 SGHNT and CDR2 YYREEE (reference sequence). This CDR3 is built from 15 residues. Deletions cut 0 bases from V and 1 base from J, with 10 bases between. CDR3 DNA sequence: TGTGCCAGCAGCTTGGTACAGAGGATTAACTATGGCTACACCTTC. This encodes CASSLVQRINYGYTF.

The chain couples TRBV28 to TRBJ1-5, with 9 bases matching TRBD1. V dropped 5 bases and J dropped 2; count of bases not matched to a gene: 4. CDR3 size: 15 residues. CDR1 and CDR2 (germline): MDHEN, SYDVKM. This CDR3 reads CASSGGQGGNQPQHF. The CDR3 nucleotides read TGTGCCAGCAGTGGGGGACAGGGCGGCAATCAGCCCCAGCATTTT.